The 5 T cell receptor beta chains below were found in one sample sequenced in a study of CD8 T cells in Susac syndrome. Random hexamers primed reverse transcription of 0.5 to 1 ug RNA. TCRdb re-called the immunoSEQ multiplex PCR reads through MiXCR, storing one row per CDR3 protein. This table has 190,000 or so distinct CDR3 sequences, roughly 96% appearing once. Sequencing was performed on CD4+ T cells from PBMCs. These receptors all stem from a human donor with multiple sclerosis.

The rearrangement links TRBV28 to TRBJ2-5, with D possibly being TRBD1 (6 bases). Germline assignment: CDR1 MDHEN and CDR2 SYDVKM. The germline V and J ends were trimmed by 8 bases and 1 base, with 17 bases remaining between them. CDR3 length equals 15 residues. Here the CDR3 reads CASLSGGHRQETQYF. The CDR3 coding sequence is TGTGCCAGCTTGTCTGGGGGACATCGCCAAGAGACCCAGTACTTC.

J is TRBJ1-1 and V is TRBV7-2; D remains unclear. The CDR3 totals 12 residues. The germline V gene encodes CDR1 SGHTA and CDR2 FQGNSA. V lost 3 bases to trimming and J lost 10 bases, with 12 bases between them. The CDR3 nucleotides read TGTGCCAGCAGCTTTTGGAATGAGGGAGCTTTCTTT. This encodes CASSFWNEGAFF.

The CDR3 coding sequence is TGTGCCAGCAGCTCGATAGCGGGCTGGAACACCGGGGAGCTGTTTTTT. Its translation: CASSSIAGWNTGELFF. The chain carries TRBV11-1 and TRBJ2-2; 7 nucleotides agree with TRBD2. The V segment lost 4 bases and the J segment 1 base; nucleotides outside the gene matches: 6. The CDR3 runs 16 residues. Germline CDR1 SGHAT, CDR2 FQDESV (reference sequence).

This chain uses TRBV29-1 with TRBJ2-1; the D gene is possibly TRBD1 (5 bases). The CDR3 spans 13 residues. V was shortened by 6 bases and J by 3 bases, with 12 bases between the two germline ends. In germline, CDR1 is SQVTM, CDR2 ANQGSEA. Written as DNA, the CDR3 is TGCAGCGTCACAGGCAATGTCTACAATGAGCAGTTCTTC. Translated, it gives CSVTGNVYNEQFF.

The CDR3 bases are TGTGCCTGGAGTGTATCGGGCGGGAGAGGAGATACGCAGTATTTT. Translated, it gives CAWSVSGGRGDTQYF. The chain joins TRBV30 to TRBJ2-3; 7 nucleotides align to TRBD2. J gave up 5 bases and V 0 bases, and 8 bases lay outside the gene matches. CDR1 is GTSNPN and CDR2 is SVGIG in the germline V gene (reference sequence). This CDR3 is 15 amino acids long.